This note documents a single T cell receptor beta chain sequence. Antigen: not known. TCRdb's table, derived via immunoSEQ multiplex PCR, lists solely in-frame clones and lacks some. The data contain 65,000 or so clones, roughly 80% of them seen just once; the ten biggest clones take up 4% to 5%. With 1 base removed from V and 5 bases from J, the gap between germline ends came to 14 bases. Germline V lookup: CDR1 SEHNR, CDR2 FQNEAQ (reference sequence). The CDR3 length is 15 residues. The data stem from a study of OX40 agonist ivuxolimab in advanced cancers. Across the whole study: Three patients showed partial responses: one hepatocellular carcinoma and two cutaneous melanoma cases.

Study-wide results and limits: Researchers did not establish what antigens the expanded peripheral T cells target. Averaging showed that CD8+ T cells had more expanded clones than CD4+ did.

Blood sampling was done at baseline, cycle 4 day 1, and cycle 7 day 1. The source is an adult with an advanced solid tumor such as melanoma, head and neck, liver or kidney cancer. The gene calls are TRBV7-9 and TRBJ1-1, with D possibly matching TRBD1 (5 bases). The input for sequencing was CD4+ or CD8+ T cells sorted from blood, taken in a trial of the OX40 agonist ivuxolimab. The CDR3 nucleotides are TGTGCCAGCAGCTTAGAAGGGACTTCGAATACTGAAGCTTTCTTT. Translated: CASSLEGTSNTEAFF.